The T cell receptor beta chain described here comes from a study of T cell repertoires in aging, cancer and after chemotherapy. Within the sample, this clonotype is medium-sized (0.01 to 0.1%). Its antigen is not identified. Peripheral blood genomic DNA, not sorted cells or RNA, was the template. Regarding the study as a whole: In cancer patients, declining TCR diversity with age involved lost richness and lost evenness. These repertoire data do not allow conclusions about immunological memory after chemotherapy.

Rearranged V-D-J TRB sequences were amplified with a mixed TRB-A/B primer pool. TCRdb processed the multiplex PCR reads anew with MiXCR; each CDR3 protein has one entry. The sample comprises some 9,300 distinct CDR3 sequences, 20% to 25% of which are singletons, and around 13% rests with the top ten. CDR3 length equals 15 residues. Germline V lookup: CDR1 MNHEY, CDR2 SMNVEV (reference sequence). Germline trimming cut 0 bases from V and 5 bases from J; bases unmatched to any gene: 3. The receptor was isolated from a human donor with a blood cancer. The donor label of this sample is uncertain. Specimen: blood. The chain combines TRBV27 with TRBJ1-3, with 8 bases that match TRBD1. The CDR3 nucleotides read TGTGCCAGCAGTTTATCGGGGGACAGGCGAAACACCATATATTTT. Amino acids: CASSLSGDRRNTIYF.